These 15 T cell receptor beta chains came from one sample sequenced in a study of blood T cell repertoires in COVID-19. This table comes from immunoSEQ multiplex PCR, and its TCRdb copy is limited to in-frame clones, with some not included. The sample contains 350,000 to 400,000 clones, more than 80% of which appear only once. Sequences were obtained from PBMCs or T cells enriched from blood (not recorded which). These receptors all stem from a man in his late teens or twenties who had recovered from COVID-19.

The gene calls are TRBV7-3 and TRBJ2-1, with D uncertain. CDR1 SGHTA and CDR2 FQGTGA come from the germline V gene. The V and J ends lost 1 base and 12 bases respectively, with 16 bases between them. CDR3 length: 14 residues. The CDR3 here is CASSLMGTVPRQFF. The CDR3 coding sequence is TGTGCCAGCAGCTTAATGGGCACAGTTCCGCGGCAGTTCTTC.

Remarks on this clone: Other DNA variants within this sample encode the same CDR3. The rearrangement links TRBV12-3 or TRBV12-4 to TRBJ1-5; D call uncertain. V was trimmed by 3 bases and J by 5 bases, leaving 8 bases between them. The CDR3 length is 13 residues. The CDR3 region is CASSFGGDQPQHF. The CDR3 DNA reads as TGTGCCAGCAGTTTCGGCGGGGATCAGCCCCAGCATTTT.

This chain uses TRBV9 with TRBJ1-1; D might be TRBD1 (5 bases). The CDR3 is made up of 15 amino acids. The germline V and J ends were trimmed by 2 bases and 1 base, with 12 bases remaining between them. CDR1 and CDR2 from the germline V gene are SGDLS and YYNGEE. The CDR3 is CASSVFGGRNTEAFF. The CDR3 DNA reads TGTGCCAGCAGCGTCTTTGGGGGGAGGAACACTGAAGCTTTCTTT.

In DNA, the CDR3 is TGTGCCAGCAGTGAGGGGGGACTAGCGGGATCAGGTGAGCAGTTCTTC. It is translated as CASSEGGLAGSGEQFF. V usage is TRBV25-1 and J usage is TRBJ2-1, with 13 bases matching TRBD2. This CDR3 contains 16 residues. Germline assignment: CDR1 MGHDK and CDR2 SYGVNS. V lost 3 bases, J lost 9 bases, and 8 bases stayed unmatched.

The CDR3 protein is CASSPSGFDEQFF. The CDR3 region has the DNA TGTGCCAGCAGCCCTAGCGGGTTCGATGAGCAGTTCTTC. The chain is built from TRBV7-8 and TRBJ2-1; the match to TRBD2 covers 8 bases. J gave up 8 bases and V 5 bases, and 5 bases lay outside the gene matches. Germline V lookup: CDR1 SGHVS, CDR2 FQNEAQ. The CDR3 runs 13 residues.

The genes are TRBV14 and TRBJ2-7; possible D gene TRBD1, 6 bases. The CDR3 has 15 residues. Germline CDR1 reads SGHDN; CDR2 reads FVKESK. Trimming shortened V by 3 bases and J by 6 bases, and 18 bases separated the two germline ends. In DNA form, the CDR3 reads TGTGCCAGCAGCCATTTAGGGGGACCAAGGGCCGAGCAGTACTTC. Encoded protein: CASSHLGGPRAEQYF.

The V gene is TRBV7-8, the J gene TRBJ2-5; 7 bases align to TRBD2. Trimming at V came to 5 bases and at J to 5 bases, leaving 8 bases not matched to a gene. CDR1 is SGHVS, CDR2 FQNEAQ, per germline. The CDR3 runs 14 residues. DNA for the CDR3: TGTGCCAGCAGCACACGCGGGAGTGGGGAGACCCAGTACTTC. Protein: CASSTRGSGETQYF.

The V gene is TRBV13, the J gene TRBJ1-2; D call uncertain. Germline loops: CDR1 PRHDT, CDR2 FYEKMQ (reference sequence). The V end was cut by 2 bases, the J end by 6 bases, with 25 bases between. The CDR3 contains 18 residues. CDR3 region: CASSLSLYIDSRPDGYTF. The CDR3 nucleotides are TGTGCCAGCAGCTTATCGCTCTACATAGACTCGCGACCGGATGGCTACACCTTC.

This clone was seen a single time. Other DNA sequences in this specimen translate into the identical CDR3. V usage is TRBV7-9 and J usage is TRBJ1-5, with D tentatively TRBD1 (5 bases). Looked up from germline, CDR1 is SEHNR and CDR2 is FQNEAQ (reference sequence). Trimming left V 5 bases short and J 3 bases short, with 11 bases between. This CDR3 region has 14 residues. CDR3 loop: CASSLGASNQPQHF. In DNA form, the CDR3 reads TGTGCCAGCAGCCTAGGGGCCTCCAATCAGCCCCAGCATTTT.

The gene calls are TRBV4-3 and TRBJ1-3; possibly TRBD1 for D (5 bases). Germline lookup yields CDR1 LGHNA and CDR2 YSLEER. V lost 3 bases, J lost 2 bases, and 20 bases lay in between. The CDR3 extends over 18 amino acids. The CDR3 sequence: CASSHLQEAGTAGNTIYF. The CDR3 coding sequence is TGCGCCAGCAGCCATCTTCAGGAGGCGGGGACTGCTGGAAACACCATATATTTT.

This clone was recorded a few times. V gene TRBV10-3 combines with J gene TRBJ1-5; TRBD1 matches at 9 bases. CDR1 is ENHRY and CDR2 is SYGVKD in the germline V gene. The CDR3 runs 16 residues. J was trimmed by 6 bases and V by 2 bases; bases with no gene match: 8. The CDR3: CAISEGQGISLQPQHF. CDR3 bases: TGTGCCATCAGTGAGGGACAGGGGATCTCGCTTCAGCCCCAGCATTTT.

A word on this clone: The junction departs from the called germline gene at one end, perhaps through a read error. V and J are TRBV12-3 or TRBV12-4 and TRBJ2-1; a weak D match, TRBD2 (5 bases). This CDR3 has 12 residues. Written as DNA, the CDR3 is TGTGCCAGCGGTTTTCCGGGGAATGAGCAGTTCTTC. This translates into CASGFPGNEQFF.

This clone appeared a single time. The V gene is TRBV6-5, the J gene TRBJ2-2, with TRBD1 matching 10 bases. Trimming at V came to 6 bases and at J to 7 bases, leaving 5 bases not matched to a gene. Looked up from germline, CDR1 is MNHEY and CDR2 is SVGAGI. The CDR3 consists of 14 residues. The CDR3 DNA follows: TGTGCCAGCAGGGGACAGGGGAAAGGCGGGGAGCTGTTTTTT. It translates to CASRGQGKGGELFF.

The CDR3 DNA is TGTGCCAGCAGTCTTACAGGGGGCGGAGGTCAGCCCCAGCATTTT. Protein product: CASSLTGGGGQPQHF. The chain joins TRBV7-9 to TRBJ1-5; 9 bases line up with TRBD1. Unmatched junction bases numbered 9, after V lost 6 bases and J lost 6 bases. This CDR3 region has 15 residues. Germline CDR1 and CDR2: SEHNR and FQNEAQ (reference sequence).

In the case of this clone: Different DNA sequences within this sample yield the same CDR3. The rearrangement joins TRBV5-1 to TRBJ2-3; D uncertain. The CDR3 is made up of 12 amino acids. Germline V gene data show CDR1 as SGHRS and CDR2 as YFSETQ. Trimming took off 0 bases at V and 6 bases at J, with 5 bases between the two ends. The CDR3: CASSLGADTQYF. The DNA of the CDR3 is TGCGCCAGCAGCTTGGGGGCGGATACGCAGTATTTT.